Included here is one TCR beta chain sequence, with context. This entry comes from a study of blood T cell repertoires in COVID-19. On the study more broadly: The cDNA or gDNA used as material had been derived from T cells, B-cell-depleted T cells, or PBMCs.

This CDR3 has 14 amino acids. V lost 7 bases to trimming and J lost 5 bases; unmatched junction nucleotides: 8. The germline V gene encodes CDR1 MNHEY and CDR2 SVGAGI. Original data processing: Cell counts per sample came from amplifying reference gene primers. The protocol was immunoSEQ multiplex PCR, while the TCRdb copy is restricted to in-frame clones and leaves out a portion. The V and J calls and clone size were taken over from that table, and D and trimming were inferred from the DNA. Here the sample spans about 190,000 clones, less than 90% being singletons. The sequenced sample was peripheral blood. V is TRBV6-5 and J is TRBJ1-2; TRBD1 aligns across 9 bases. The receptor was derived from a man aged 25 to 45 with acute or convalescent COVID-19. CDR3 DNA sequence: TGTGCCAGCACTAGACACGGACAGGGGTATGGCTACACCTTC. Its protein product is CASTRHGQGYGYTF.